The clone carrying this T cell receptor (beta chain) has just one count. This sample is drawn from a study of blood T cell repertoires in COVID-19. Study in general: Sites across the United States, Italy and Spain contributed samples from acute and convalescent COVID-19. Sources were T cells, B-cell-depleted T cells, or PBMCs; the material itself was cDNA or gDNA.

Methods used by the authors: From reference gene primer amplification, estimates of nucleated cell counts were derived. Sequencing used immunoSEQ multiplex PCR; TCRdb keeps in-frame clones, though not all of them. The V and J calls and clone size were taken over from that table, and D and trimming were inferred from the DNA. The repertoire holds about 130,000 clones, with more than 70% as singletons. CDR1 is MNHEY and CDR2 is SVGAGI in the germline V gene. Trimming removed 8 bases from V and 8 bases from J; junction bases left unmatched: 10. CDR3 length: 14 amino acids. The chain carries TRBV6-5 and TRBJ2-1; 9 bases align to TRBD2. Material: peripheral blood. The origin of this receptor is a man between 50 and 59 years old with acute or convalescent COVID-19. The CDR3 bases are TGTGCCAGCCTGTATCAGCGGGAGGTTTATGAGCAGTTCTTC. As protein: CASLYQREVYEQFF.